This TCR beta chain was sequenced for a study of T cell responses to AZD1222 COVID-19 vaccine. Sequencing used immunoSEQ multiplex PCR; TCRdb keeps in-frame clones, though not all of them. Here the sample spans 130,000 or so clones, less than 95% being singletons. The germline CDR1 and CDR2 sequences are SGHRS and YFSETQ. The CDR3 has 14 residues. Between the trimmed V and J ends, which lost 4 bases and 2 bases, there was a span of 9 bases. The sequence was collected from an adult in good health. Sample: peripheral blood, taken on day 0 of AZD1222 vaccination. This chain connects TRBV5-1 to TRBJ1-4; TRBD1 is a possible D gene (5 bases). The CDR3, as DNA: TGCGCCAGCAGCGGGGGGGAGACTAATGAAAAACTGTTTTTT. Its translation is CASSGGETNEKLFF.